This T cell receptor (beta chain) derives from a study of blood T cell repertoires in COVID-19. This study enrolled people aged about 18 to 90 from around 25 US geographic areas. Exposed enrollees had met someone with a PCR-confirmed or clinician-diagnosed COVID-19 case at some point within the 2 weeks before study entry. The CDR3 covers 14 residues. The germline V gene has CDR1 MNHEY and CDR2 SVGAGI. The V and J ends lost 0 bases and 9 bases, in that order; junction bases with no gene match: 7. In the original analysis: Amplification with reference gene primers provided the estimates of nucleated cell counts. This table comes from immunoSEQ multiplex PCR, and its TCRdb copy is limited to in-frame clones, with some not included. The V and J calls and clone size were taken over from that table, and D and trimming were inferred from the DNA. The table has 150,000 to 200,000 clones, roughly 83% seen once.

The sequenced sample was PBMCs or T cells enriched from blood (not recorded which). The receptor was isolated from a man between 70 and 80 years old who had been exposed to COVID-19. The rearrangement joins TRBV6-5 to TRBJ1-1; 7 bases fit TRBD1. The CDR3 DNA reads TGTGCCAGCAGTTACTCGAGTCAGGGGGGAAAAGCTTTCTTT. It codes for CASSYSSQGGKAFF.